The source of this T cell receptor (beta chain) is a study of control samples from healthy donors and cancer patients. Here immunoSEQ multiplex PCR was the method, and the copy in TCRdb shows in-frame clones only, minus some. The sample lists about 77,000 clones, approximately 92% occurring once. Deletions cut 2 bases from V and 6 bases from J, with 9 bases between. This CDR3 spans 13 amino acids. CDR1 KGHDR and CDR2 SFDVKD come from the germline V gene. This TCR derives from an older woman in good health. The gene calls are TRBV24-1 and TRBJ1-1; no clear D. The sample was blood. As DNA, the CDR3 is TGTGCCACCAGTGATTCTTTGAGGGCTGAAGCTTTCTTT. It translates to CATSDSLRAEAFF.